This TCR beta chain was identified in a study of CD8+ T cells in alopecia areata. Following RNA extraction, reverse transcription yielded cDNA that acted as the sequencing template. The data were produced by immunoSEQ multiplex PCR, yet TCRdb's version contains in-frame clones alone and is incomplete. This table holds 150,000 to 190,000 clones, more than 45% found once. Here the sequenced sample was CD8+ T cells sorted from blood, taken at week 0. The sequence was collected from a human donor with alopecia areata.

As DNA, the CDR3 is TGTGCCTTTAGCGGGGGGAACGAGCAGTACTTC. Its protein product is CAFSGGNEQYF. The chain is built from TRBV30 and TRBJ2-7, with TRBD2 identical over 10 bases. The germline V gene encodes CDR1 GTSNPN and CDR2 SVGIG (reference sequence). The ends lost 7 bases at V and 5 bases at J; junction bases unmatched: 2. CDR3 length equals 11 residues.